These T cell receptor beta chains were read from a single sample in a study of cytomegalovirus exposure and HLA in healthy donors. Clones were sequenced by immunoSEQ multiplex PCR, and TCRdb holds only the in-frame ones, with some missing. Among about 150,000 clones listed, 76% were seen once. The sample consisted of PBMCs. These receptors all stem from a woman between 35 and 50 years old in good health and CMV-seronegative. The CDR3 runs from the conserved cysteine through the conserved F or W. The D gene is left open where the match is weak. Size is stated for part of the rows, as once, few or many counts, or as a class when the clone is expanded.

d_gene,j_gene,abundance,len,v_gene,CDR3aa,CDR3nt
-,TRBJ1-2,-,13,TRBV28,CASSSTDNYGYTF,TGTGCCAGCAGTTCGACAGATAACTATGGCTACACCTTC
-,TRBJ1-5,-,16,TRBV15,CATSRAPQGWYQPQHF,TGTGCCACCAGCAGAGCCCCCCAGGGGTGGTATCAGCCCCAGCATTTT
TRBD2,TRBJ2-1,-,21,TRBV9,CASSVESLWGGSGLFYNEQFF,TGTGCCAGCAGCGTCGAGAGTCTTTGGGGGGGGAGCGGTTTATTCTACAATGAGCAGTTCTTC
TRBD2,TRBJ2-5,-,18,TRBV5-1,CASSFTGTSGRAGETQYF,TGCGCCAGCAGCTTCACCGGGACTAGCGGGAGGGCCGGAGAGACCCAGTACTTC
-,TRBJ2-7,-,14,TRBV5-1,CASSLQGHPYEQYF,TGCGCCAGCAGCTTACAGGGCCACCCCTACGAGCAGTACTTC
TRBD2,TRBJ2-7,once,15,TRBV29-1,CSVDSLGGRAYEQYF,TGCAGCGTTGACTCCCTCGGCGGGAGGGCCTACGAGCAGTACTTC
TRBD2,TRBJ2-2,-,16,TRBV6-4,CASSDAPSGGTGELFF,TGTGCCAGCAGTGACGCGCCTAGCGGGGGAACCGGGGAGCTGTTTTTT
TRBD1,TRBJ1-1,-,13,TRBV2,CAVQGQLNTEAFF,TGTGCGGTACAGGGGCAGCTAAACACTGAAGCTTTCTTT
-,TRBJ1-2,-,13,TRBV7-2,CASSFVGDGGYTF,TGTGCCAGCAGCTTTGTCGGGGATGGCGGCTACACCTTC
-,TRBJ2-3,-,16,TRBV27,CASTNYAGASTDTQYF,TGTGCCAGCACTAACTACGCGGGGGCTAGCACAGATACGCAGTATTTT
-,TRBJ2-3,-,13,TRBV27,CASSLRSTDTQYF,TGTGCCAGCAGTTTACGGTCGACAGATACGCAGTATTTT
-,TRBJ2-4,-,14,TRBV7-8,CASSSNMAKNIQYF,TGTGCCAGCAGCTCAAACATGGCCAAAAACATTCAGTACTTC
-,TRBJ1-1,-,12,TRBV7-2,CASSLNKGEAFF,TGTGCCAGCAGCTTAAATAAGGGGGAAGCTTTCTTT
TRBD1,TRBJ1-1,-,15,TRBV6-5,CASSNTGEVNTEAFF,TGTGCCAGCAGTAACACAGGGGAGGTGAACACTGAAGCTTTCTTT
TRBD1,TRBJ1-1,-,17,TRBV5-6,CASSHDRVKRLNTEAFF,TGTGCCAGCAGCCACGACAGGGTAAAGCGATTGAACACTGAAGCTTTCTTT
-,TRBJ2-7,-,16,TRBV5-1,CASSASGAGSSYEQYF,TGCGCCAGCAGCGCCTCTGGGGCGGGGAGCTCCTACGAGCAGTACTTC
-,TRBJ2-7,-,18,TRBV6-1,CASSEAPTKYRAPYEQYF,TGTGCCAGCAGTGAAGCCCCCACAAAATACAGGGCCCCCTACGAGCAGTACTTC
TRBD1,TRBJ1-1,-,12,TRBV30,CASLGPGGEAFF,TGTGCCTCCCTCGGTCCAGGGGGCGAAGCTTTCTTT
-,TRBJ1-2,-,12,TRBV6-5,CASRLSGYGYTF,TGTGCCAGCAGGCTCAGCGGGTATGGCTACACCTTC
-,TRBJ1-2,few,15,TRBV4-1,CASSQAGELNYGYTF,TGCGCCAGCAGCCAAGCGGGGGAGCTTAACTATGGCTACACCTTC
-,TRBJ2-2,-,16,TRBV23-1,CASSHSQGLDTGELFF,TGCGCCAGCAGTCATTCACAGGGTTTGGACACCGGGGAGCTGTTTTTT
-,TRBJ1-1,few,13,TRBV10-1,CASSGEQGSEAFF,TGCGCCAGCAGTGGTGAACAGGGATCTGAAGCTTTCTTT
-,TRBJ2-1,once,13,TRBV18,CASSRRLEGEQFF,TGTGCCAGCTCACGGAGGCTTGAGGGCGAGCAGTTCTTC
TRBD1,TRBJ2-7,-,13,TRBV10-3,CAIRGQGAYEQYF,TGTGCCATCAGAGGACAGGGGGCCTACGAGCAGTACTTC
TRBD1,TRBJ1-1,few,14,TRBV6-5,CASSWTGDMTEAFF,TGTGCCAGCAGTTGGACAGGGGACATGACTGAAGCTTTCTTT
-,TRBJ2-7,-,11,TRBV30,CARETSYEQYF,TGTGCCCGGGAAACGTCTTACGAGCAGTACTTC
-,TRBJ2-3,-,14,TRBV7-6,CASSLVLSGDTQYF,TGTGCCAGCAGCTTAGTCCTTAGCGGAGATACGCAGTATTTT
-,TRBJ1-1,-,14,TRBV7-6,CASSRLGVDTEAFF,TGTGCCAGCAGCCGTCTCGGGGTAGACACTGAAGCTTTCTTT
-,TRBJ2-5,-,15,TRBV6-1,CASSEGAVPQETQYF,TGTGCCAGCAGTGAAGGGGCAGTCCCCCAAGAGACCCAGTACTTC
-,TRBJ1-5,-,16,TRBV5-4,CASSFGFGRFNQPQHF,TGTGCCAGCAGCTTCGGGTTTGGTAGATTCAATCAGCCCCAGCATTTT
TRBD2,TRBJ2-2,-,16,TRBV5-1,CASSPQLADNTGELFF,TGCGCCAGCAGCCCCCAACTAGCGGATAACACCGGGGAGCTGTTTTTT
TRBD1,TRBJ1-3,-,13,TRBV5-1,CASSTTGPDTIYF,TGCGCCAGCAGCACGACAGGGCCCGACACCATATATTTT
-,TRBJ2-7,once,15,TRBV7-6,CASSLARGRAYEQYF,TGTGCCAGCAGCTTAGCGCGGGGACGGGCCTACGAGCAGTACTTC
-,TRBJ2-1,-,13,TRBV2,CASDPSSYNEQFF,TGTGCCAGCGATCCGAGCTCCTACAATGAGCAGTTCTTC
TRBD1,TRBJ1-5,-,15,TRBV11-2,CASSLGQGLYQPQHF,TGTGCCAGCAGCTTAGGACAGGGTCTTTATCAGCCCCAGCATTTT
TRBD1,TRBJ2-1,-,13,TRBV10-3,CAITGQESYEQFF,TGTGCCATCACTGGACAGGAGAGCTATGAGCAGTTCTTC
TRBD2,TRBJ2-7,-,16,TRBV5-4,CASSLAGTSVTYEQYF,TGTGCCAGCAGCTTGGCCGGGACTAGCGTAACCTACGAGCAGTACTTC
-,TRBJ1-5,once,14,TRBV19,CASTGDWSNQPQHF,TGTGCCAGTACGGGGGATTGGAGCAATCAGCCCCAGCATTTT
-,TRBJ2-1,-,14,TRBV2,CASSIQGAGDEQFF,TGTGCCAGCAGTATTCAGGGGGCGGGGGATGAGCAGTTCTTC
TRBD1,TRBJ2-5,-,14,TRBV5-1,CASWGGTGRETQYF,TGCGCCAGCTGGGGTGGGACAGGGCGAGAGACCCAGTACTTC
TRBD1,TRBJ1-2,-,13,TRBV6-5,CASSLDRAGGYTF,TGTGCCAGCAGCTTGGACAGGGCAGGGGGCTACACCTTC
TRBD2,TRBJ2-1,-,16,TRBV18,CASSPELADAYNEQFF,TGTGCCAGCTCACCCGAACTAGCGGATGCCTACAATGAGCAGTTCTTC
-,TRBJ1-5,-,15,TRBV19,CASSSTSYSNQPQHF,TGTGCCAGTAGTTCGACATCCTATAGCAATCAGCCCCAGCATTTT
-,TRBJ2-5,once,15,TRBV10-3,CAISESISVQETQYF,TGTGCCATCAGTGAGTCGATATCGGTACAAGAGACCCAGTACTTC
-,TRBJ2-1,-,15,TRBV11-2,CASSLGAGRYNEQFF,TGTGCCAGCAGCCTGGGGGCAGGTAGATACAATGAGCAGTTCTTC
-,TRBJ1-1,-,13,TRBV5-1,CASSFEVNTEAFF,TGCGCCAGCAGCTTTGAGGTGAACACTGAAGCTTTCTTT
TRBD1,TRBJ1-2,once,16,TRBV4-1,CASSQDRRGQLYGYPF,TGCGCCAGCAGCCAAGATCGGAGGGGACAGCTCTATGGCTACCCCTTC
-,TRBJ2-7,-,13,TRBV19,CASSNDGGFEQYF,TGTGCCAGTTCAAATGACGGCGGTTTCGAGCAGTACTTC
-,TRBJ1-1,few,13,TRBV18,CASSPQLNTEAFF,TGTGCCAGCTCACCACAGCTGAACACTGAAGCTTTCTTT
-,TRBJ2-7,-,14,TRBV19,CASSKMTENYEQYF,TGTGCCAGTAGTAAAATGACAGAAAACTACGAGCAGTACTTC